What follows are 9 T cell receptor beta chains derived from one specimen sequenced in a study of CD8 T cells in Susac syndrome. It was with random hexamers that roughly 0.45 to 1 ug RNA was reverse transcribed. TCRdb re-derived calls from the immunoSEQ multiplex PCR reads in MiXCR, one entry per CDR3 protein. Of 160,000 or so distinct CDR3 sequences listed, over 95% were seen once; the top ten hold 0.15%. Sequenced: CD8+ T cells from PBMCs. The origin of the receptors is a human donor with multiple sclerosis.

This clonotype was seen a single time. CDR3 bases: TGTGCCAGCTCACCACCGGGGACAGGGAATCAGCCCCAGCATTTT. It encodes CASSPPGTGNQPQHF. The rearrangement uses TRBV18 and TRBJ1-5; 9 positions agree with TRBD1. Germline V gives CDR1 KGHSH, CDR2 LQKENI. Trimming took 0 bases from V and 4 from J; bases not matched to a gene: 1. This CDR3 contains 15 residues.

This sequence joins TRBV29-1 and TRBJ1-2, with 7 nucleotides matching TRBD1. J was trimmed by 4 bases and V by 7 bases; bases with no gene match: 12. The CDR3 consists of 14 residues. Germline CDR1 reads SQVTM; CDR2 reads ANQGSEA. The CDR3: CSDEGRDRGYGYTF. CDR3 in DNA: TGCAGCGATGAGGGCCGGGACAGAGGCTATGGCTACACCTTC.

The chain uses TRBV29-1 and TRBJ2-1; 11 bases are a match to TRBD2. Germline V gene sequence: CDR1 SQVTM, CDR2 ANQGSEA. This CDR3 is built from 12 residues. Trimming removed 7 bases from V and 8 bases from J; junction bases left unmatched: 4. The CDR3 is CSAPLAGDEQFF. The DNA of the CDR3 is TGCAGCGCACCACTAGCGGGGGATGAGCAGTTCTTC.

The CDR3 coding sequence is TGTGCCAGCAGACAGGGGGACAATGAGCAGTTCTTC. Residues: CASRQGDNEQFF. The chain carries TRBV11-2 and TRBJ2-1, with TRBD1 matching over 8 bases. V shed 6 bases, J shed 5 bases, and the junction held 0 bases outside the gene matches. Per germline, CDR1 SGHAT and CDR2 FQNNGV. The CDR3 contains 12 residues.

The chain links TRBV7-9 to TRBJ2-1, with a tentative D call TRBD1 (5 bases). This CDR3 spans 14 amino acids. V lost 5 bases to trimming and J lost 9 bases, with 17 bases between them. Germline lookup yields CDR1 SEHNR and CDR2 FQNEAQ (reference sequence). CDR3 nucleotides: TGTGCCAGCAGCCAGCCTTCGGCAGGGCCTGAGCAGTTCTTC. This sequence encodes CASSQPSAGPEQFF.

J is TRBJ2-1 and V is TRBV4-1; 9 bases align to TRBD2. Germline assignment: CDR1 MGHRA and CDR2 YSYEKL. The CDR3 is 16 amino acids. The junction had 5 bases not matched to a gene; V was cut back by 1 base and J by 4 bases. The CDR3 bases are TGCGCCAGCAGCCAAGGGATGACTAGCGGTTACAATGAGCAGTTCTTC. Protein product: CASSQGMTSGYNEQFF.

The gene calls are TRBV12-3 or TRBV12-4 and TRBJ1-2; D is perhaps TRBD1 (5 bases). The V end lost 0 bases, the J end lost 8 bases, and 13 bases lay between the germline ends. The CDR3 runs to 14 residues. This chain's CDR3 is CASSLAPQGWGYTF. DNA of the CDR3: TGTGCCAGCAGTTTAGCGCCCCAGGGCTGGGGCTACACCTTC.

The chain employs TRBV12-5 and TRBJ2-7; 7 nucleotides agree with TRBD1. Losses at the gene ends were 5 bases for V and 7 bases for J; bases not matched to a gene: 8. There are 13 residues in the CDR3. Germline CDR1 reads LGHNT; CDR2 reads FRNRAP. The CDR3 region is CASGLGRGTEQYV. Here the CDR3 DNA reads TGTGCTAGTGGTCTCGGCAGGGGGACGGAGCAGTACGTC.

The V and J genes are TRBV28 and TRBJ2-7, with D maybe TRBD1 (6 bases). The V end lost 9 bases, the J end lost 0 bases, and 15 bases lay between the germline ends. The CDR3 contains 14 residues. Germline V gene data show CDR1 as MDHEN and CDR2 as SYDVKM. The CDR3 region is CASQSQGSSYEQYV. The CDR3 DNA follows: TGTGCCAGTCAATCACAGGGAAGCTCCTACGAGCAGTACGTC.